The clone carrying this T cell receptor (beta chain) has just a few counts. The antigen remains undetermined. Germline CDR1 is MNHEY and CDR2 is SVGEGT. With V trimmed by 4 bases and J by 4 bases, 6 bases remained unmatched. CDR3 size: 16 residues. These data originate in a study of T cell responses to AZD1222 COVID-19 vaccine. Clones were sequenced by immunoSEQ multiplex PCR, and TCRdb holds only the in-frame ones, with some missing. The sample shows 75,000 to 95,000 clones, approximately 90% of them seen only once. Notes on the study in general: It was only a handful of AZD1222 recipients who were seropositive at baseline.

Source: peripheral blood, taken 28 days after the second AZD1222 dose. The chain is built from TRBV6-2 or TRBV6-3 and TRBJ2-1; 11 bases match TRBD1. The sequence derives from an adult who received the AZD1222 COVID-19 vaccine. CDR3 sequence (DNA): TGTGCCAGCAGTTGGACAGGGGGCTACGATTACAATGAGCAGTTCTTC. It encodes CASSWTGGYDYNEQFF.